The 15 T cell receptor beta chains given below trace back to one sample, sequenced in a study of cytomegalovirus exposure and HLA in healthy donors. Use of 60 Vbeta and 13 Jbeta primers characterized the PCR. Produced via immunoSEQ multiplex PCR; TCRdb's table is partial and in-frame only. Of roughly 100,000 clones listed, about 72% are singletons. Specimen: PBMCs. Receptors originate from a woman aged 60-75 years in good health and CMV-seropositive.

This clone was seen a handful of times. This chain links TRBV19 with TRBJ1-4; 12 bases match TRBD1. Per germline, CDR1 LNHDA and CDR2 SQIVND (reference sequence). J lost 8 bases, V lost 5 bases, and 3 bases had no gene match. The length of the CDR3 is 14 residues. The CDR3 protein is CASSGTGGIEKLFF. The DNA of the CDR3 is TGTGCCAGTAGTGGGACAGGGGGCATAGAAAAACTGTTTTTT.

This rearrangement joins TRBV19 to TRBJ2-7; D is perhaps TRBD2 (5 bases). Germline V gives CDR1 LNHDA, CDR2 SQIVND (reference sequence). V was cut by 5 bases and J by 3 bases, with 20 bases left in between. The CDR3 is 16 amino acids. The CDR3 protein is CASSESARSGLYEQYF. DNA for the CDR3: TGTGCCAGTAGTGAGTCGGCTAGGTCCGGACTCTACGAGCAGTACTTC.

The chain couples TRBV19 to TRBJ2-3; 11 nucleotides agree with TRBD2. Germline V gene sequence: CDR1 LNHDA, CDR2 SQIVND (reference sequence). V shed 6 bases and J 6 bases; nucleotides not matched to a gene: 5. The CDR3 length is 14 residues. The CDR3: CASRLAGGPDTQYF. DNA for the CDR3: TGTGCCAGTAGATTAGCGGGAGGGCCGGATACGCAGTATTTT.

V and J are TRBV9 and TRBJ2-2; D perhaps matches TRBD2 (5 bases). This CDR3 is built from 16 residues. Germline CDR1 reads SGDLS; CDR2 reads YYNGEE. Trimming took 3 bases from V and 5 from J, leaving 17 bases between them. The CDR3 bases are TGTGCCAGCAGCGCACCGGGATCGTATAGGACCGGGGAGCTGTTTTTT. It specifies CASSAPGSYRTGELFF.

The chain recombines TRBV6-5 with TRBJ1-2, with D possibly TRBD1 on 6 matching bases. This CDR3 comprises 14 residues. Germline V CDR1 and CDR2: MNHEY, SVGAGI. V was clipped by 0 bases and J by 5 bases, with 10 bases between them. The CDR3 DNA sequence: TGTGCCAGCAGTTACTCGACTACAGGGTATGGCTACACCTTC. Translating gives CASSYSTTGYGYTF.

The V gene is TRBV9, the J gene TRBJ2-5, with D uncertain. The CDR3 loop spans 18 amino acids. Germline lookup yields CDR1 SGDLS and CDR2 YYNGEE. Trimming took 0 bases from V and 2 from J, leaving 20 bases between them. The DNA for the CDR3 is TGTGCCAGCAGCGTAGGGTTATTCGGAGCGCCGTTACAAGAGACCCAGTACTTC. This sequence encodes CASSVGLFGAPLQETQYF.

This chain connects TRBV30 to TRBJ1-2; 8 bases match TRBD1. The CDR3 runs 15 residues. V was pared by 5 bases and J by 7 bases, with 15 bases of the junction left unmatched. The germline V gene has CDR1 GTSNPN and CDR2 SVGIG (reference sequence). Here the CDR3 reads CAWGDPGQGPIGYTF. The CDR3, as DNA: TGTGCCTGGGGAGACCCCGGACAGGGCCCCATTGGCTACACCTTC.

The V and J genes are TRBV6-6 and TRBJ1-1; D unclear. Germline V gene lookup returns CDR1 MNHNY and CDR2 SVGAGI (reference sequence). The CDR3 contains 12 residues. Trimming removed 2 bases at V and 3 bases at J, with 4 bases between. In DNA form, the CDR3 reads TGTGCCAGCAGTTACGGCTACACTGAAGCTTTCTTT. It specifies CASSYGYTEAFF.

This clone was detected only a few times. This rearrangement joins TRBV7-6 to TRBJ2-6; TRBD2 is a possible D gene (6 bases). CDR3 length: 15 amino acids. Trimming removed 6 bases at V and 16 bases at J, with 25 bases between. The germline V gene encodes CDR1 SGHVS and CDR2 FNYEAQ. The CDR3 DNA reads TGTGCCAGCAGTTTTACCCGGACCCATAGCGGCCAGCTGACTTTC. This encodes CASSFTRTHSGQLTF.

This chain links TRBV28 with TRBJ2-5; TRBD1 aligns across 8 bases. Germline V gene sequence: CDR1 MDHEN, CDR2 SYDVKM. The ends lost 2 bases at V and 4 bases at J; junction bases unmatched: 6. The CDR3 contains 15 residues. The CDR3 nucleotides read TGTGCCAGCAGTTTAAGCGGACAGGGAAGAGAGACCCAGTACTTC. Its translation: CASSLSGQGRETQYF.

The chain employs TRBV4-1 and TRBJ1-2, with D maybe TRBD1 (5 bases). V dropped 1 base and J dropped 4 bases, with 13 bases sitting between them. Germline-derived CDR1 and CDR2 are MGHRA and YSYEKL. CDR3 length: 15 amino acids. The CDR3 loop is CASSQGSRGLYGYTF. CDR3 coding DNA: TGCGCCAGCAGCCAAGGCTCAAGGGGACTCTATGGCTACACCTTC.

The chain combines TRBV9 with TRBJ1-1, with D possibly being TRBD1 (6 bases). This CDR3 spans 14 amino acids. V was shortened by 3 bases and J by 1 base, with 10 bases between the two germline ends. Germline V gives CDR1 SGDLS, CDR2 YYNGEE. The CDR3 sequence is CASSDGTPNTEAFF. The CDR3 coding sequence is TGTGCCAGCAGCGACGGGACACCGAACACTGAAGCTTTCTTT.

The chain uses TRBV29-1 and TRBJ1-1, with 9 bases identical to TRBD1. CDR3 length: 14 amino acids. After removal of 7 bases from V and 3 bases from J, the junction contained 9 bases not matched to a gene. Germline CDR1 and CDR2: SQVTM and ANQGSEA. CDR3 amino acids: CSARGGQGDTEAFF. In nucleotides, the CDR3 is TGCAGCGCCCGAGGGGGACAGGGAGACACTGAAGCTTTCTTT.

CDR3 loop: CASSLRSPGELFF. The CDR3 bases are TGCGCCAGCAGCTTGCGGAGCCCCGGGGAGCTGTTTTTT. The V gene is TRBV5-1, the J gene TRBJ2-2; D gene unclear. Looked up from germline, CDR1 is SGHRS and CDR2 is YFSETQ. The CDR3 consists of 13 residues. Trimming cost V 1 base and J 6 bases, with 7 bases left between them.

The genes are TRBV30 and TRBJ1-1; D possibly corresponds to TRBD1 (6 bases). The V gene lost 3 bases and the J gene lost 5 bases, with 16 bases spanning the gap. Per the germline V gene, CDR1 is GTSNPN and CDR2 is SVGIG (reference sequence). The CDR3 covers 14 residues. The CDR3 reads CAWRSKGQGTEAFF. CDR3 bases: TGTGCCTGGAGGTCTAAGGGTCAGGGGACTGAAGCTTTCTTT.